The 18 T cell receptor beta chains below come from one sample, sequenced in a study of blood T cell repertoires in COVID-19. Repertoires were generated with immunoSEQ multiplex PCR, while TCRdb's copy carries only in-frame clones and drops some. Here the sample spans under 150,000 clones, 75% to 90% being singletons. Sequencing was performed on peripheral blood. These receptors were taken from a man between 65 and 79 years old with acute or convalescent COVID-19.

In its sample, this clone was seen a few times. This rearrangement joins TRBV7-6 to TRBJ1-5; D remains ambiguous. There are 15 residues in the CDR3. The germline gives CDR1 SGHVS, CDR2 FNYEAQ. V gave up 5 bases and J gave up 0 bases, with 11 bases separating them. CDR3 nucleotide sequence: TGTGCCAGCAGCCTGACTGGGTTTAGCAATCAGCCCCAGCATTTT. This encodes CASSLTGFSNQPQHF.

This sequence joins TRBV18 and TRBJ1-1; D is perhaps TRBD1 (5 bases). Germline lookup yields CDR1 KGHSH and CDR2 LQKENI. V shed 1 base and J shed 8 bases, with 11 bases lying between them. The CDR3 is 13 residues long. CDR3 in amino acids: CASSPQRGEEAFF. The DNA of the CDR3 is TGTGCCAGCTCACCACAAAGGGGCGAGGAAGCTTTCTTT.

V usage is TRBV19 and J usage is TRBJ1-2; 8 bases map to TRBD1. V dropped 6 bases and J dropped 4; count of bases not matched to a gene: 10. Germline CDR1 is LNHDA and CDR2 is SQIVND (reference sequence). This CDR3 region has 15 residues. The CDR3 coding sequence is TGTGCCAGTAGGGCCGGGACAGGTATCGGCTATGGCTACACCTTC. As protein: CASRAGTGIGYGYTF.

The CDR3, as DNA: TGTGCCAGTAGTAAGAGCGGACAGGGCGGCCACGAGCAGTACTTC. Translated: CASSKSGQGGHEQYF. V and J are TRBV19 and TRBJ2-7; TRBD1 matches at 8 bases. J lost 5 bases, V lost 4 bases, and 10 bases had no gene match. The CDR3 spans 15 residues. Germline V CDR1 and CDR2: LNHDA, SQIVND (reference sequence). The full variable domain, in which reference TRBV19 and TRBJ2-7 provide the parts outside the CDR3, is DGGITQSPKYLFRKEGQNVTLSCEQNLNHDAMYWYRQDPGQGLRLIYYSQIVNDFQKGDIAEGYSVSREKKESFPLTVTSAQKNPTAFYLCASSKSGQGGHEQYFGPGTRLTVT.

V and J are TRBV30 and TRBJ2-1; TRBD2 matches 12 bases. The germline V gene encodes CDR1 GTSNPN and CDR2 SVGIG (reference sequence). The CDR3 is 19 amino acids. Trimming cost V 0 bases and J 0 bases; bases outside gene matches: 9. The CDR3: CAWSVLRTSGASSYNEQFF. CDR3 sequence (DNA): TGTGCCTGGAGTGTTTTGCGGACTAGCGGGGCAAGCTCCTACAATGAGCAGTTCTTC.

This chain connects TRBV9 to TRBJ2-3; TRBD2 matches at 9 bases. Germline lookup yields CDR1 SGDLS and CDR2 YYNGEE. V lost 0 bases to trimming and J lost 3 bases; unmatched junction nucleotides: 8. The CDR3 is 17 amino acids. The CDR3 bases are TGTGCCAGCAGCGTAGGAAATAGCGGGGGTCTTACAGATACGCAGTATTTT. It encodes CASSVGNSGGLTDTQYF. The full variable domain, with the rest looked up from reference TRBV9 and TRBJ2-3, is DSGVTQTPKHLITATGQRVTLRCSPRSGDLSVYWYQQSLDQGLQFLIQYYNGEERAKGNILERFSAQQFPDLHSELNLSSLELGDSALYFCASSVGNSGGLTDTQYFGPGTRLTVL.

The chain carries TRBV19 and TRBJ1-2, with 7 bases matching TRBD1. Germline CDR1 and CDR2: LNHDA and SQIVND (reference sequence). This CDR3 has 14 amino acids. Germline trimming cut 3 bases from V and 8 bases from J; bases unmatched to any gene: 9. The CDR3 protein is CASSIGGVDRGYTF. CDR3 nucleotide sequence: TGTGCCAGTAGTATTGGGGGAGTGGACAGGGGCTACACCTTC.

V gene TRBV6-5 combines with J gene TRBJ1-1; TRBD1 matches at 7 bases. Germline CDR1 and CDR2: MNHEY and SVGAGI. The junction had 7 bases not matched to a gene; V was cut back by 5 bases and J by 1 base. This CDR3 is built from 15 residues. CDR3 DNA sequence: TGTGCCAGCAGTACCCGGGACAGTTCGAACACTGAAGCTTTCTTT. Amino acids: CASSTRDSSNTEAFF.

The DNA of the CDR3 is TGTGCCACCAGTGATCGGACAGGGGGTAAGAATCAGCCCCAGCATTTT. It is translated as CATSDRTGGKNQPQHF. V and J are TRBV24-1 and TRBJ1-5; TRBD1 agrees at 10 bases. CDR1 and CDR2 from the germline V gene are KGHDR and SFDVKD. The CDR3 is made up of 16 amino acids. Unmatched junction bases numbered 5, after V lost 3 bases and J lost 4 bases.

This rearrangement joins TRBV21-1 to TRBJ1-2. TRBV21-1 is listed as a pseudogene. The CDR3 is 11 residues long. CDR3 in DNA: TGTGCCGGGGGGGGGCCGGCTGGCTACACCTTC. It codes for CAGGGPAGYTF.

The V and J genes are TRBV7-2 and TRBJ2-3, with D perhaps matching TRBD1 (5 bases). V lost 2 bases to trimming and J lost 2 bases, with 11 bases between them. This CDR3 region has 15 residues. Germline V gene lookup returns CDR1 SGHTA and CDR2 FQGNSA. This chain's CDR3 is CASSLTGYLTDTQYF. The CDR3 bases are TGTGCCAGCAGCTTAACAGGCTACCTCACAGATACGCAGTATTTT.

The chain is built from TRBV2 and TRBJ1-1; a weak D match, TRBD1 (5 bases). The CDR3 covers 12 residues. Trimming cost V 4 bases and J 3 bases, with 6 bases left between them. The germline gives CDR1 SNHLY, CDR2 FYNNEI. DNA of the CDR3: TGTGCCAGCAGTGCAGGGTACACTGAAGCTTTCTTT. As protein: CASSAGYTEAFF.

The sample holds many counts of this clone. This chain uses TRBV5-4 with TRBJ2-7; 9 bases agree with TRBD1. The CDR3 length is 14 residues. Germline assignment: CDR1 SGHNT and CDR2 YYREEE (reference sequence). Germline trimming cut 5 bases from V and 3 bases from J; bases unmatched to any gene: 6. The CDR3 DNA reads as TGTGCCAGCAGTCTCCAGGGACAGGGCTACGAGCAGTACTTC. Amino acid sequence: CASSLQGQGYEQYF.

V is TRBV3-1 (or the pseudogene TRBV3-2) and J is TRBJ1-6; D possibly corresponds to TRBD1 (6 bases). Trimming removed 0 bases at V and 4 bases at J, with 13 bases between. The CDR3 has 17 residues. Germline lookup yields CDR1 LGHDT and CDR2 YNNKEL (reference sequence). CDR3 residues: CASSQDITGRYNSPLHF. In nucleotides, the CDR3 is TGTGCCAGCAGCCAAGATATTACAGGGCGGTATAATTCACCCCTCCACTTT.

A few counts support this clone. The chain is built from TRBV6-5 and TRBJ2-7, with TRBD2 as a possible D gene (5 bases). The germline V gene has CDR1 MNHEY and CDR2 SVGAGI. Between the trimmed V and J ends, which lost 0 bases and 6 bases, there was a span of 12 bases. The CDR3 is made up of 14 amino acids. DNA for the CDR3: TGTGCCAGCAGTTACTCTCCGGGGTTCGGCGAGCAGTACTTC. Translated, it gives CASSYSPGFGEQYF.

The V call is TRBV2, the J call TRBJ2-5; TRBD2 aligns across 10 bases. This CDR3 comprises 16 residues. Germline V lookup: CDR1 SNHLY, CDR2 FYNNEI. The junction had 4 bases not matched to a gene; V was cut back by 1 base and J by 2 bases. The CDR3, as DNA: TGTGCCAGCAGTGAAGGCCCTAGCGGGGGACAAGAGACCCAGTACTTC. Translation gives CASSEGPSGGQETQYF.

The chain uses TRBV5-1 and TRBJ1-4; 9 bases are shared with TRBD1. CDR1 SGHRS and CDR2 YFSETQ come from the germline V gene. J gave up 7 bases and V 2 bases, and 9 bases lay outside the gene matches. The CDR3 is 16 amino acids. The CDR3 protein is CASSLTVGQGGEKLFF. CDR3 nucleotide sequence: TGCGCCAGCAGCTTAACCGTGGGACAGGGAGGTGAAAAACTGTTTTTT.

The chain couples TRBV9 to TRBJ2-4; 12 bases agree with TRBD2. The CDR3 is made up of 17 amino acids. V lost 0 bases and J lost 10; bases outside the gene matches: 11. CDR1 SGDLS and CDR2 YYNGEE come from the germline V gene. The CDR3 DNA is TGTGCCAGCAGCGTAGGGACTAGCGGGGTTACCACGATGATTCAGTACTTC. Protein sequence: CASSVGTSGVTTMIQYF.